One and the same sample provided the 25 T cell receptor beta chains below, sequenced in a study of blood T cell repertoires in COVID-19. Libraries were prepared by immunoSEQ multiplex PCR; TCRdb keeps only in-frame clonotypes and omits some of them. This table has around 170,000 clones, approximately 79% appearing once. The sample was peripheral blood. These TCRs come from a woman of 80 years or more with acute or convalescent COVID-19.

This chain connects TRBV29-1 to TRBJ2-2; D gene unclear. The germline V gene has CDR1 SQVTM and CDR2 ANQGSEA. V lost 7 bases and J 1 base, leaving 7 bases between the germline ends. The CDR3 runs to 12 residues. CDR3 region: CSAIQNTGELFF. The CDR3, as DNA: TGCAGCGCAATACAGAACACCGGGGAGCTGTTTTTT.

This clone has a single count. In nucleotides, the CDR3 is TGTGCCAGCAAACAAGGGGTAGTCCCCACAGATACGCAGTATTTT. It specifies CASKQGVVPTDTQYF. The V gene is TRBV13, the J gene TRBJ2-3; perhaps TRBD1 as D (5 bases). Per the germline V gene, CDR1 is PRHDT and CDR2 is FYEKMQ (reference sequence). Deletions cut 7 bases from V and 2 bases from J, with 16 bases between. The CDR3 runs 15 residues.

CDR3 region: CASSLDGGVIYYEQYF. CDR3 bases: TGTGCCAGCAGCCTAGACGGAGGGGTGATTTACTACGAGCAGTACTTC. The chain is built from TRBV28 and TRBJ2-7, with a tentative D call TRBD2 (6 bases). Trimming shortened V by 6 bases and J by 3 bases, and 21 bases separated the two germline ends. The CDR3 sequence is 16 residues long. The germline V gene encodes CDR1 MDHEN and CDR2 SYDVKM. The complete variable domain, with remaining parts taken from reference TRBV28 and TRBJ2-7, reads DVKVTQSSRYLVKRTGEKVFLECVQDMDHENMFWYRQDPGLGLRLIYFSYDVKMKEKGDIPEGYSVSREKKERFSLILESASTNQTSMYLCASSLDGGVIYYEQYFGPGTRLTVT.

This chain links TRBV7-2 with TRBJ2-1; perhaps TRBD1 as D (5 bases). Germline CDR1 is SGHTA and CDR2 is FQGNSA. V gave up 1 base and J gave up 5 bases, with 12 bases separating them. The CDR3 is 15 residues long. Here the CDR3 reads CASSLVAGNNNEQFF. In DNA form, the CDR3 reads TGTGCCAGCAGCTTAGTGGCAGGGAACAACAATGAGCAGTTCTTC.

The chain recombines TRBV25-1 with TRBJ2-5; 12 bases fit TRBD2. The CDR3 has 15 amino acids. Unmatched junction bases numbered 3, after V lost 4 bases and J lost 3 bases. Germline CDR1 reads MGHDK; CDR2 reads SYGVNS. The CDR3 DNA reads TGTGCCAGCAGTGGACTAGCGGGAGTAGAAGAGACCCAGTACTTC. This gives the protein CASSGLAGVEETQYF.

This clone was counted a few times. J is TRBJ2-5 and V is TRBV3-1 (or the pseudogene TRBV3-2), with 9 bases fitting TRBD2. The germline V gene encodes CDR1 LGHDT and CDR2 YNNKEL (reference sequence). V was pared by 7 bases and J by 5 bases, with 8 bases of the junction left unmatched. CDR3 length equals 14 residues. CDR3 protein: CASIFSGSLETQYF. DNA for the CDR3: TGTGCCAGCATATTTAGCGGGAGCCTGGAGACCCAGTACTTC.

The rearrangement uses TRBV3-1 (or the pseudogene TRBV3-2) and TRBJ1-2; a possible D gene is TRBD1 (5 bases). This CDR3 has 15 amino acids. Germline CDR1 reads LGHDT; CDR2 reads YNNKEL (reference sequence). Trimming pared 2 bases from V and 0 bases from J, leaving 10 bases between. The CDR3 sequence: CASSQWGQPNYGYTF. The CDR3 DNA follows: TGTGCCAGCAGCCAATGGGGCCAGCCTAACTATGGCTACACCTTC.

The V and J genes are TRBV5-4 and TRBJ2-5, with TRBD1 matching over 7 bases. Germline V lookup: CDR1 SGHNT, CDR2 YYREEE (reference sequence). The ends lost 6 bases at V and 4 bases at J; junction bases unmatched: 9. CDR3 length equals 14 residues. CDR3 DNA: TGTGCCAGCATGGTACAGGGGATCCCAGAGACCCAGTACTTC. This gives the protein CASMVQGIPETQYF.

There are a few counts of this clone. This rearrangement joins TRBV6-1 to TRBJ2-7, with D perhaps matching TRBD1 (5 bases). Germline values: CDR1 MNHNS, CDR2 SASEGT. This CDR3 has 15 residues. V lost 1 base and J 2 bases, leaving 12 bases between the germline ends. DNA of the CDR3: TGTGCCAGCAGTGAAGAGGGGCTAAACCCCTACGAGCAGTACTTC. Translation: CASSEEGLNPYEQYF.

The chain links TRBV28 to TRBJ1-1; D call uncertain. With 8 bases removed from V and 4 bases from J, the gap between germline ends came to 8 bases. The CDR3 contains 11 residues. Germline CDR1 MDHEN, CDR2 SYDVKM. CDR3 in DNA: TGTGCCAGCTCCCGGAGCACTGAAGCTTTCTTT. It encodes CASSRSTEAFF.

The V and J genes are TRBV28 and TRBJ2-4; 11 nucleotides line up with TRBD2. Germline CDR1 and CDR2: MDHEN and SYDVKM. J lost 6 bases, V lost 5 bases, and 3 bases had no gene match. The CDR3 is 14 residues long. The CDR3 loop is CASSGTSGANIQYF. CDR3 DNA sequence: TGTGCCAGCAGTGGGACTAGCGGAGCAAACATTCAGTACTTC. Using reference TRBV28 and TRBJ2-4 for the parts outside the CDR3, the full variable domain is DVKVTQSSRYLVKRTGEKVFLECVQDMDHENMFWYRQDPGLGLRLIYFSYDVKMKEKGDIPEGYSVSREKKERFSLILESASTNQTSMYLCASSGTSGANIQYFGAGTRLSVL.

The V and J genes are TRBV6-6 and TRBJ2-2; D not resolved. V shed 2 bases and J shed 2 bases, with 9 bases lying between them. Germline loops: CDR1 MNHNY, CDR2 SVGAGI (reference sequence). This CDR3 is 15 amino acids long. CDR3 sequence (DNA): TGTGCCAGCAGTTACGAAGGAGTAAACACCGGGGAGCTGTTTTTT. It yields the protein CASSYEGVNTGELFF.

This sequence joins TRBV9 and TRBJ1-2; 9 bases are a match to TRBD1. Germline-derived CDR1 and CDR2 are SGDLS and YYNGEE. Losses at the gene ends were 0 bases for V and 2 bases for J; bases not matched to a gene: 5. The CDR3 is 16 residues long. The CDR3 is CASSVGTGVRNYGYTF. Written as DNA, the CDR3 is TGTGCCAGCAGCGTAGGGACAGGGGTTAGGAACTATGGCTACACCTTC.

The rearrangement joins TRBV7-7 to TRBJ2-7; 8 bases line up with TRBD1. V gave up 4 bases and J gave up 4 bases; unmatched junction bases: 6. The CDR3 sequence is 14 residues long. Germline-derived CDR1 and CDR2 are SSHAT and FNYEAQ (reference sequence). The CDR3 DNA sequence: TGTGCCAGCAGCTCCGGGACAGGCAATTACGAGCAGTACTTC. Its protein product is CASSSGTGNYEQYF.

The CDR3 nucleotides are TGTGCCAGCAGCGGACAGGGAGGCTCTGGGGCCAACGTCCTGACTTTC. Translated: CASSGQGGSGANVLTF. The chain carries TRBV2 and TRBJ2-6; 8 bases line up with TRBD1. The CDR3 has 16 amino acids. The germline gives CDR1 SNHLY, CDR2 FYNNEI. With 6 bases clipped from V and 0 bases from J, the junction kept 4 bases outside the gene matches.

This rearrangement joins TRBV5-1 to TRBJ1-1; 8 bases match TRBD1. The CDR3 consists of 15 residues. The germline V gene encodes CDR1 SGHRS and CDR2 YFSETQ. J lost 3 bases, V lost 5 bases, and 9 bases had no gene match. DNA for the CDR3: TGCGCCAGCAGTCGACAGGGGAATACGGACACTGAAGCTTTCTTT. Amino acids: CASSRQGNTDTEAFF. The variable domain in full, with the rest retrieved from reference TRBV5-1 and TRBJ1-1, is KAGVTQTPRYLIKTRGQQVTLSCSPISGHRSVSWYQQTPGQGLQFLFEYFSETQRNKGNFPGRFSGRQFSNSRSEMNVSTLELGDSALYLCASSRQGNTDTEAFFGQGTRLTVV.

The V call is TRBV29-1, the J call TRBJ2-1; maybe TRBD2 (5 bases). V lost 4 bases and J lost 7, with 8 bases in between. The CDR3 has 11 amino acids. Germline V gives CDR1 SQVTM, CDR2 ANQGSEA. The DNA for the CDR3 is TGCAGCGTTGTCCCGGGGAATGAGCAGTTCTTC. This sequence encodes CSVVPGNEQFF.

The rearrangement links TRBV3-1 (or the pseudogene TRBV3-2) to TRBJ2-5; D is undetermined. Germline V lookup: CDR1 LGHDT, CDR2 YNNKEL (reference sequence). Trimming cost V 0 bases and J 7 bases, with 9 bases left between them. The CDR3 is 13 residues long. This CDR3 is CASSQDVHGTQYF. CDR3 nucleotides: TGTGCCAGCAGCCAAGACGTCCACGGGACCCAGTACTTC.

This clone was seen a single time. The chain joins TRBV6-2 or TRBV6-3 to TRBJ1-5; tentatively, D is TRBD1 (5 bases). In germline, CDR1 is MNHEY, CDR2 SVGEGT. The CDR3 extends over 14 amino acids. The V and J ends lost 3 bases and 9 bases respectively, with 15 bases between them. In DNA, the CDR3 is TGTGCCAGCAGTTATGGGGGGTCCCGGTGGCCCCAGCATTTT. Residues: CASSYGGSRWPQHF.

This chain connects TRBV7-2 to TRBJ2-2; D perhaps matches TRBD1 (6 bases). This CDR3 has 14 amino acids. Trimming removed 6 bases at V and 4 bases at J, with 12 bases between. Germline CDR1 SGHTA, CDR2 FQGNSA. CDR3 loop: CASRDTGRTGELFF. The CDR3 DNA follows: TGTGCCAGCAGAGATACAGGGCGCACCGGGGAGCTGTTTTTT. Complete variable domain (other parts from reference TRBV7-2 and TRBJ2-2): GAGVSQSPSNKVTEKGKDVELRCDPISGHTALYWYRQSLGQGLEFLIYFQGNSAPDKSGLPSDRFSAERTGGSVSTLTIQRTQQEDSAVYLCASRDTGRTGELFFGEGSRLTVL.

In DNA form, the CDR3 reads TGTGCCAGCAGTACACAGGTGGACACTGAAGCTTTCTTT. It codes for CASSTQVDTEAFF. This rearrangement joins TRBV6-5 to TRBJ1-1; D is possibly TRBD1 (5 bases). The CDR3 covers 13 residues. Germline V gives CDR1 MNHEY, CDR2 SVGAGI. Trimming took off 5 bases at V and 3 bases at J, with 10 bases between the two ends.

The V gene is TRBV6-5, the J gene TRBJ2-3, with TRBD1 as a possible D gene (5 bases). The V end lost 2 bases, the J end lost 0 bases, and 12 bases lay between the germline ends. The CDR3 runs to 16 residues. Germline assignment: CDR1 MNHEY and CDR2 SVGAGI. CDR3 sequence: CASSYGYRGSTDTQYF. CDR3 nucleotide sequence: TGTGCCAGCAGTTACGGGTATAGGGGAAGCACAGATACGCAGTATTTT.

The CDR3 bases are TGTGCCAGTAGTGTCACATCTGAAAAACTGTTTTTT. Its protein is CASSVTSEKLFF. This chain uses TRBV19 with TRBJ1-4; D is unclear. Germline-derived CDR1 and CDR2 are LNHDA and SQIVND (reference sequence). Trimming took off 5 bases at V and 7 bases at J, with 8 bases between the two ends. CDR3 length: 12 residues. The full variable domain, with the rest looked up from reference TRBV19 and TRBJ1-4, is DGGITQSPKYLFRKEGQNVTLSCEQNLNHDAMYWYRQDPGQGLRLIYYSQIVNDFQKGDIAEGYSVSREKKESFPLTVTSAQKNPTAFYLCASSVTSEKLFFGSGTQLSVL.

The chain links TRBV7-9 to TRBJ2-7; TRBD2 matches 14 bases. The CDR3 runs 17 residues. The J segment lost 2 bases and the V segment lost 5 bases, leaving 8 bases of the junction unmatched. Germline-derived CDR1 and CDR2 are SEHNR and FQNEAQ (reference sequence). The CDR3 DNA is TGTGCCAGCAGCCCCAGACTAGCGGGAGGGCCGGCCTACGAGCAGTACTTC. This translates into CASSPRLAGGPAYEQYF.

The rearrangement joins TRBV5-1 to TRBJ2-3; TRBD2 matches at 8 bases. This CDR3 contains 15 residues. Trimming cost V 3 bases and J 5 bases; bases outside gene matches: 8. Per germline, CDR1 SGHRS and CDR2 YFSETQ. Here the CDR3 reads CASSSPGGSGDTQYF. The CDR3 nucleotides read TGCGCCAGCAGCTCCCCGGGGGGGAGCGGAGATACGCAGTATTTT.